Each of the 30 T cell receptor beta chains below was sequenced from the same sample in a study of identical twins. One entry per CDR3 protein results from TCRdb running MiXCR on the 5' RACE reads. The table has 550,000 to 700,000 distinct CDR3 sequences, 9.5% to 10% seen once. This sample also appeared in a second study, on yellow fever vaccine responses in identical twins.

The material sequenced was PBMCs. Receptor source: a woman aged 18-29 years in good health.

The V gene is TRBV12-3 or TRBV12-4, the J gene TRBJ2-1; 11 nucleotides line up with TRBD2. This CDR3 comprises 13 residues. Germline trimming cut 7 bases from V and 10 bases from J; bases unmatched to any gene: 6. The CDR3 DNA sequence: TGTGCCAGCAAAACTAGCGGGAGACCCGAGCAGTTCTTC. Translation: CASKTSGRPEQFF.

The chain has TRBV3-1 and TRBJ1-4, with 8 bases identical to TRBD1. J was trimmed by 7 bases and V by 3 bases; bases with no gene match: 7. The CDR3 runs to 15 residues. Germline loops: CDR1 LGHDT, CDR2 YNNKEL (reference sequence). CDR3 coding DNA: TGTGCCAGCAGCCACACTGCAGGGGGCGGTGAAAAACTGTTTTTT. Translating it yields CASSHTAGGGEKLFF.

The genes are TRBV7-9 and TRBJ2-7; 7 positions agree with TRBD1. The CDR3 has 16 residues. Germline CDR1 reads SEHNR; CDR2 reads FQNEAQ (reference sequence). Losses at the gene ends were 4 bases for V and 2 bases for J; bases not matched to a gene: 11. CDR3 bases: TGTGCCAGCAGCTCCCGCTGGGGGACAGAAGCCTACGAGCAGTACTTC. This translates into CASSSRWGTEAYEQYF.

The chain couples TRBV11-2 to TRBJ2-1, with 9 bases lining up with TRBD2. J was trimmed by 4 bases and V by 3 bases; bases with no gene match: 13. Germline values: CDR1 SGHAT, CDR2 FQNNGV. This CDR3 has 18 residues. The CDR3 here is CASSFPVAGALNYNEQFF. The CDR3, as DNA: TGTGCCAGCAGCTTCCCGGTAGCGGGGGCCCTTAATTACAATGAGCAGTTCTTC. Supplemented by reference TRBV11-2 and TRBJ2-1, the full variable domain reads EAGVAQSPRYKIIEKRQSVAFWCNPISGHATLYWYQQILGQGPKLLIQFQNNGVVDDSQLPKDRFSAERLKGVDSTLKIQPAKLEDSAVYLCASSFPVAGALNYNEQFFGPGTRLTVL.

The chain carries TRBV11-3 and TRBJ2-5; D tentatively fits TRBD1 or TRBD2 (6 bases each). V lost 2 bases, J lost 5 bases, and 12 bases lay in between. This CDR3 has 14 amino acids. From germline, CDR1 is SGHNT and CDR2 YENEEA. CDR3 nucleotide sequence: TGTGCCAGCAGCTTATATGGGGGGCACGAGACCCAGTACTTC. Residues: CASSLYGGHETQYF.

This clonotype was detected a few times. This rearrangement joins TRBV4-1 to TRBJ2-1; either TRBD1 or TRBD2 may supply D (6 bases each). V was cut by 0 bases and J by 5 bases, with 23 bases left in between. Germline values: CDR1 MGHRA, CDR2 YSYEKL. This CDR3 has 19 residues. The CDR3 loop reads CASSQDGGGMTTYNNEQFF. The CDR3 nucleotides are TGCGCCAGCAGCCAAGATGGGGGCGGGATGACGACATATAACAATGAGCAGTTCTTC.

This rearrangement joins TRBV7-2 to TRBJ2-7; the D call may be TRBD1 or TRBD2 (6 bases each). CDR1 is SGHTA, CDR2 FQGNSA, per germline. Trimming shortened V by 1 base and J by 0 bases, and 13 bases separated the two germline ends. This CDR3 has 16 amino acids. CDR3 DNA sequence: TGTGCCAGCAGCTTAGGGGGGGCTAGATTCTCCTACGAGCAGTACTTC. This encodes CASSLGGARFSYEQYF.

This clonotype appeared a few times. The V gene is TRBV28, the J gene TRBJ2-3; D is ambiguous. The CDR3 extends over 14 amino acids. Germline assignment: CDR1 MDHEN and CDR2 SYDVKM. V was trimmed by 6 bases and J by 4 bases, leaving 14 bases between them. The CDR3 DNA is TGTGCCAGCAGCCTTCCCTACGGCGCAGATACGCAGTATTTT. This gives the protein CASSLPYGADTQYF.

This sequence joins TRBV11-3 and TRBJ2-2; the match to TRBD1 covers 8 bases. Germline assignment: CDR1 SGHNT and CDR2 YENEEA. V shed 0 bases and J 4 bases; nucleotides not matched to a gene: 4. This CDR3 spans 16 amino acids. CDR3 sequence reads: CASSLDGTGGTGELFF. DNA for the CDR3: TGTGCCAGCAGCTTAGATGGAACAGGGGGCACCGGGGAGCTGTTTTTT.

This clonotype was detected only a few times. This chain links TRBV27 with TRBJ2-7; D unclear. Germline loops: CDR1 MNHEY, CDR2 SMNVEV (reference sequence). Trimming took 6 bases from V and 1 from J, leaving 13 bases between them. The CDR3 sequence is 14 residues long. CDR3 sequence (DNA): TGTGCCAGCAGCACCCGACCGGGTTCCTACGAGCAGTACTTC. This gives the protein CASSTRPGSYEQYF.

This clonotype was counted many times. This chain links TRBV20-1 with TRBJ2-7; 9 positions match TRBD2. The germline CDR1 and CDR2 sequences are DFQATT and SNEGSKA (reference sequence). This CDR3 region has 14 residues. With 6 bases clipped from V and 2 bases from J, the junction kept 8 bases outside the gene matches. CDR3 amino acids: CSAHPSGDPYEQYF. The CDR3 coding sequence is TGCAGTGCGCACCCTAGCGGGGATCCCTACGAGCAGTACTTC.

This clonotype was seen many times. This sequence joins TRBV4-2 and TRBJ2-5; 10 bases are a match to TRBD2. V lost 2 bases, J lost 3 bases, and 0 bases stayed unmatched. This CDR3 region has 14 residues. Germline V gives CDR1 LGHNA, CDR2 YNFKEQ. The DNA for the CDR3 is TGTGCCAGCAGCCAACTAGCGGGAGAAGAGACCCAGTACTTC. It codes for CASSQLAGEETQYF.

The rearrangement links TRBV5-1 to TRBJ2-3; 12 positions agree with TRBD2. The CDR3 consists of 19 residues. Losses at the gene ends were 0 bases for V and 4 bases for J; bases not matched to a gene: 12. Per germline, CDR1 SGHRS and CDR2 YFSETQ. CDR3 sequence reads: CASSLVPSGGARVSDTQYF. CDR3 DNA: TGCGCCAGCAGCTTGGTGCCTAGCGGGGGGGCCAGAGTGTCAGATACGCAGTATTTT.

This clonotype has just a few counts. The V gene is TRBV29-1, the J gene TRBJ2-7, with D perhaps matching TRBD1 (6 bases). The V and J ends lost 0 bases and 7 bases respectively, with 19 bases between them. The germline V gene encodes CDR1 SQVTM and CDR2 ANQGSEA. The length of the CDR3 is 15 residues. In DNA, the CDR3 is TGCAGCGTTGAAGATGGTGGCAGGGGCATGGGGGAGCAGTACTTC. Translation: CSVEDGGRGMGEQYF.

This clonotype was seen repeatedly, ten times or more. J is TRBJ2-7 and V is TRBV5-1; the D gene is possibly TRBD1 (6 bases). Germline CDR1 reads SGHRS; CDR2 reads YFSETQ. Trimming removed 0 bases from V and 5 bases from J, with 12 bases in between. The CDR3 is 14 residues long. CDR3 coding DNA: TGCGCCAGCAGCTTGGGCGGACAGAACGACGAGCAGTACTTC. This sequence encodes CASSLGGQNDEQYF.

This clonotype was observed a few times. DNA of the CDR3: TGCGCCAGCAGCCTGAGGTTGTGGACTACCAACACAGATACGCAGTATTTT. Translated: CASSLRLWTTNTDTQYF. V is TRBV4-3 and J is TRBJ2-3, with a weak D call TRBD2 (6 bases). The V and J ends lost 4 bases and 2 bases respectively, with 19 bases between them. This CDR3 has 17 residues. CDR1 and CDR2 (germline): LGHNA, YSLEER.

This clonotype was recorded many times. The chain combines TRBV12-3 or TRBV12-4 with TRBJ2-7, with D possibly TRBD1 on 6 matching bases. The CDR3 has 14 residues. Trimming removed 2 bases from V and 5 bases from J, with 13 bases in between. The CDR3 DNA sequence: TGTGCCAGCAGTTTATTGACAGGTCCCCACGAGCAGTACTTC. It yields the protein CASSLLTGPHEQYF.

Concerning this clonotype: A much larger clone differs from this one at a single base, so this may be a read error. The chain employs TRBV20-1 and TRBJ2-2, with 9 bases lining up with TRBD2. Germline-derived CDR1 and CDR2 are DFQATT and SNEGSKA (reference sequence). The CDR3 has 16 residues. DNA of the CDR3: TGCTGTGCTAGAAGCAGCGGGGGGAAAAACACCGGGGAGCTGTTTTTT. This gives the protein CCARSSGGKNTGELFF.

Ten or more counts support this clonotype. The chain has TRBV3-1 and TRBJ2-1; TRBD2 might be the D (6 bases). Germline V CDR1 and CDR2: LGHDT, YNNKEL (reference sequence). The V gene lost 1 base and the J gene lost 13 bases, with 11 bases spanning the gap. This CDR3 comprises 12 residues. CDR3 residues: CASSQGSGVQFF. CDR3 in DNA: TGTGCCAGCAGCCAAGGGTCGGGGGTTCAGTTCTTC.

The V and J genes are TRBV12-3 or TRBV12-4 and TRBJ2-5, with 10 bases matching TRBD1. The V gene end was trimmed by 4 bases and the J gene end by 2 bases; junction bases not matched to a gene: 10. The CDR3 totals 17 residues. The CDR3: CASSWGPGTGAQETQYF. The CDR3, as DNA: TGTGCCAGCAGTTGGGGGCCCGGGACAGGGGCTCAAGAGACCCAGTACTTC.

The chain couples TRBV6-2 or TRBV6-3 to TRBJ2-2; TRBD2 might be the D (6 bases). Per the germline V gene, CDR1 is MNHEY and CDR2 is SVGEGT. This CDR3 region has 15 residues. V lost 6 bases, J lost 1 base, and 12 bases lay in between. The CDR3 nucleotides read TGTGCCAGCAGAATAAGGGGACTGAACACCGGGGAGCTGTTTTTT. Translated: CASRIRGLNTGELFF.

This clonotype was observed at least ten times. This chain connects TRBV10-1 to TRBJ2-2, with 8 bases identical to TRBD1. Germline CDR1 is WNHNN and CDR2 is SYGVQD (reference sequence). The junction had 1 base not matched to a gene; V was cut back by 6 bases and J by 1 base. The CDR3 spans 14 residues. CDR3 loop: CASRTGGNTGELFF. The CDR3 nucleotides are TGCGCCAGCAGAACAGGGGGGAACACCGGGGAGCTGTTTTTT.

The V call is TRBV18, the J call TRBJ1-2; the D gene is possibly TRBD1 (5 bases). Deletions cut 3 bases from V and 6 bases from J, with 14 bases between. Per the germline V gene, CDR1 is KGHSH and CDR2 is LQKENI. This CDR3 region has 14 residues. CDR3 coding DNA: TGTGCCAGCTCACCGGTCTCGAGCAGGGATGGCTACACCTTC. Protein product: CASSPVSSRDGYTF.

This clonotype was observed a few times. The rearrangement joins TRBV7-2 to TRBJ2-7; D possibly corresponds to TRBD1 (6 bases). Germline values: CDR1 SGHTA, CDR2 FQGNSA. Between the trimmed V and J ends, which lost 5 bases and 0 bases, there was a span of 14 bases. This CDR3 spans 15 amino acids. The CDR3 sequence: CASSLRTDDSYEQYF. CDR3 coding DNA: TGTGCCAGCAGCCTTCGGACAGATGACTCCTACGAGCAGTACTTC.

At least ten counts were recorded for this clonotype. The chain couples TRBV3-1 to TRBJ2-3; no firm D call. The CDR3 has 13 amino acids. V was cut by 1 base and J by 2 bases, with 4 bases left in between. Germline loops: CDR1 LGHDT, CDR2 YNNKEL (reference sequence). Here the CDR3 reads CASSQADTDTQYF. The CDR3 nucleotides read TGTGCCAGCAGCCAAGCAGACACAGATACGCAGTATTTT.

The chain's CDR3 is CASRSGTNPHEQYF. In DNA form, the CDR3 reads TGTGCCAGCAGATCCGGGACTAACCCCCACGAGCAGTACTTC. The chain links TRBV27 to TRBJ2-7; TRBD2 matches at 7 bases. Germline assignment: CDR1 MNHEY and CDR2 SMNVEV (reference sequence). The V gene end was trimmed by 6 bases and the J gene end by 5 bases; junction bases not matched to a gene: 10. The CDR3 contains 14 residues.

V is TRBV5-1 and J is TRBJ2-2, with 9 bases lining up with TRBD1. V gave up 4 bases and J gave up 7 bases; unmatched junction bases: 5. This CDR3 contains 14 residues. Germline V lookup: CDR1 SGHRS, CDR2 YFSETQ. CDR3 sequence (DNA): TGCGCCAGCAGCCGGGGACAGGGAGGCGGGGAGCTGTTTTTT. Amino acids: CASSRGQGGGELFF.

The chain carries TRBV20-1 and TRBJ2-3; D ambiguous. The CDR3 consists of 12 residues. V dropped 3 bases and J dropped 4 bases, with 8 bases sitting between them. CDR1 is DFQATT and CDR2 is SNEGSKA in the germline V gene (reference sequence). The CDR3 nucleotides are TGCAGTGCTAGGGCGGAAGCAGATACGCAGTATTTT. It encodes CSARAEADTQYF.

V usage is TRBV12-3 or TRBV12-4 and J usage is TRBJ1-4, with 8 nucleotides matching TRBD1. There are 14 residues in the CDR3. V lost 5 bases, J lost 7 bases, and 6 bases stayed unmatched. The CDR3 DNA reads as TGTGCCAGCAGTACGGACAGGGATGGTGAAAAACTGTTTTTT. It specifies CASSTDRDGEKLFF.

Ten or more counts support this clonotype. The genes are TRBV6-4 and TRBJ1-6, with a weak D call TRBD1 (6 bases). Germline V lookup: CDR1 MRHNA, CDR2 SNTAGT. The CDR3 covers 14 residues. Trimming removed 6 bases at V and 6 bases at J, with 12 bases between. CDR3: CASSTGGGNSPLHF. CDR3 sequence (DNA): TGTGCCAGCAGCACGGGGGGCGGTAATTCACCCCTCCACTTT.